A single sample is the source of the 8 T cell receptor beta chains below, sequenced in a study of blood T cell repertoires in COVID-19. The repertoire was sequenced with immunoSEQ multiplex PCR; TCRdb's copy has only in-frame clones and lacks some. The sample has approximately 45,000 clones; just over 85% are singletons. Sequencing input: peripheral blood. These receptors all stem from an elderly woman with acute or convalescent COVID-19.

CDR3 residues: CAWSEGAWTEAFF. For the CDR3, the DNA is TGTGCCTGGAGTGAGGGGGCTTGGACTGAAGCTTTCTTT. This rearrangement joins TRBV30 to TRBJ1-1, with 7 bases identical to TRBD1. CDR3 length equals 13 residues. V lost 1 base, J lost 5 bases, and 4 bases stayed unmatched. CDR1 and CDR2 (germline): GTSNPN, SVGIG (reference sequence).

The CDR3 region is CASSQVTGVPRETQYF. The CDR3 coding sequence is TGTGCCAGCAGCCAAGTGACGGGGGTACCGAGAGAGACCCAGTACTTC. V and J are TRBV3-1 (or the pseudogene TRBV3-2) and TRBJ2-5; possibly TRBD2 for D (6 bases). V was trimmed by 1 base and J by 4 bases, leaving 16 bases between them. The CDR3 runs to 16 residues. CDR1 and CDR2 from the germline V gene are LGHDT and YNNKEL (reference sequence).

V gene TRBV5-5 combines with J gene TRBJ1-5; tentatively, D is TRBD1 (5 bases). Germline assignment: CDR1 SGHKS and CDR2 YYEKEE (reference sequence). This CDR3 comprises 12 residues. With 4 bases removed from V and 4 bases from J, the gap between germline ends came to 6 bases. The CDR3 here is CASSRGNQPQHF. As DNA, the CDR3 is TGTGCCAGCAGCAGGGGTAATCAGCCCCAGCATTTT.

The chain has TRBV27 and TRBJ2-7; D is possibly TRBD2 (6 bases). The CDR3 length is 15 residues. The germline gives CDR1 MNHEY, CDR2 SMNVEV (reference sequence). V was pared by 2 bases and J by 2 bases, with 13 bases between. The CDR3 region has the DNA TGTGCCAGCAGTTTAGGCGGGGCGCCCACCTACGAGCAGTACTTC. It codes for CASSLGGAPTYEQYF.

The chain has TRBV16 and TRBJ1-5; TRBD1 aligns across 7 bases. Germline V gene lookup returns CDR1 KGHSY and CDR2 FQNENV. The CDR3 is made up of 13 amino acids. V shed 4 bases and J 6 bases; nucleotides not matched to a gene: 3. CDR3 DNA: TGTGCCAGCAGCCTCACAGGGGTTCAGCCCCAGCATTTT. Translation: CASSLTGVQPQHF.

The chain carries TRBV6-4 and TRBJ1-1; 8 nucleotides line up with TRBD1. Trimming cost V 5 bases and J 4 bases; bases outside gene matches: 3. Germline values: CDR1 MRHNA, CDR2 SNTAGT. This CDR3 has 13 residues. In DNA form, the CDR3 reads TGTGCCAGCAGTTTGGACAGGGCCACTGAAGCTTTCTTT. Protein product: CASSLDRATEAFF.

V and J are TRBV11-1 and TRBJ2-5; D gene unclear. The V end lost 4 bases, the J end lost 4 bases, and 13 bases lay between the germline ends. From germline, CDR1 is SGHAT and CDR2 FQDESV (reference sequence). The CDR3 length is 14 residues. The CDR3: CASSSAQPGETQYF. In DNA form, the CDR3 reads TGTGCCAGCAGCTCCGCACAACCGGGAGAGACCCAGTACTTC.

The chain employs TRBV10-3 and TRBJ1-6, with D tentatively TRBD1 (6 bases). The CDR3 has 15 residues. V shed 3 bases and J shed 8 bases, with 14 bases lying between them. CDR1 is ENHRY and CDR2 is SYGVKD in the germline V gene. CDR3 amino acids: CAISEGGRQDSPLHF. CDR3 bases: TGTGCCATCAGTGAAGGGGGACGGCAGGATTCACCCCTCCACTTT.